The clone carrying this T cell receptor beta chain was seen many times. Its antigen is currently unknown. The source of the sample is a study of neurological immune-mediated disorders. Study-level results: Because no CDR3 amino acid sequences were shared across subjects by expanded clones, private repertoires were suggested in all groups.

Trimming removed 5 bases at V and 6 bases at J, with 20 bases between. The CDR3 is 16 amino acids. The germline gives CDR1 MDHEN, CDR2 SYDVKM. Time point defined: longitudinal time-point 1 (baseline). MiXCR was run by TCRdb on the 5' RACE reads, yielding one entry per CDR3 protein. The table lists some 77,000 distinct CDR3 sequences, roughly 15% of them singletons, with about 4.6% in the top ten. The material sequenced was PBMCs. This TCR derives from a female donor with HTLV-1-associated myelopathy (HAM/TSP). The chain uses TRBV28 and TRBJ1-5, with a tentative D call TRBD1 (5 bases). The CDR3 spells CASSPPKGIPRQPQHF. The CDR3 DNA is TGTGCCAGCAGTCCCCCCAAGGGGATACCTCGTCAGCCCCAGCATTTT. Drawing the rest from reference TRBV28 and TRBJ1-5, the complete variable domain is DVKVTQSSRYLVKRTGEKVFLECVQDMDHENMFWYRQDPGLGLRLIYFSYDVKMKEKGDIPEGYSVSREKKERFSLILESASTNQTSMYLCASSPPKGIPRQPQHFGDGTRLSIL.